The present T cell receptor beta chain was sequenced within a study of blood T cell repertoires in COVID-19. Study in general: Spain, Italy and the United States supplied samples that represented acute and convalescent COVID-19. From T cells, B-cell-depleted T cells, or PBMCs came the material, which was cDNA or gDNA.

The authors' processing: Cell counts per sample came from amplifying reference gene primers. Assay used: immunoSEQ multiplex PCR; TCRdb lists only in-frame clones, some missing. V and J calls and clone size follow that table, whereas D and trimming were derived from the DNA. The sample lists under 250,000 clones; around 86% were seen once. Patients from Seattle were sampled longitudinally, starting during active infection. Germline CDR1 reads KGHDR; CDR2 reads SFDVKD. Unmatched junction bases numbered 5, after V lost 4 bases and J lost 6 bases. The CDR3 contains 14 residues. The rearrangement links TRBV24-1 to TRBJ2-7; TRBD1 aligns across 10 bases. The sequence came from a man aged 45-60 years with COVID-19, enrolled during active disease. The sequenced sample was peripheral blood. The CDR3 DNA is TGTGCCACCAGTGAGCTGACAGGGGGCTCCGAGCAGTACTTC. This gives the protein CATSELTGGSEQYF.